Each of the 10 T cell receptor beta chains below was sequenced from the same sample in a study of monozygotic twins with inflammatory bowel disease. One entry per CDR3 protein, without DNA, is what TCRdb gives after re-calling the 5' RACE reads. The sample totals tens of thousands of distinct CDR3 sequences. The sample consisted of blood. The receptors derive from a human donor with ulcerative colitis or Crohn's disease, or a healthy co-twin of an affected twin (not recorded which).

The chain uses TRBV18 and TRBJ1-3. Germline CDR1 is KGHSH and CDR2 is LQKENI. CDR3 length: 15 residues. CDR3 protein: CASSPPNAVRDTIYF.

The chain employs TRBV6-1 and TRBJ1-2. The length of the CDR3 is 15 residues. Per the germline V gene, CDR1 is MNHNS and CDR2 is SASEGT. CDR3 residues: CASRGPSRDPKGYTF.

This chain links TRBV29-1 with TRBJ1-1; absent DNA, TCRdb's TRBD1 call cannot be checked. The CDR3 is made up of 11 amino acids. Looked up from germline, CDR1 is SQVTM and CDR2 is ANQGSEA. CDR3 sequence reads: CSVPDNTEAFF.

This sequence joins TRBV7-9 and TRBJ2-1; the D call of TRBD1 rests on TCRdb alone, since no DNA is present to check it. The germline gives CDR1 SEHNR, CDR2 FQNEAQ (reference sequence). This CDR3 contains 14 residues. CDR3 region: CASSSPGFGNEQFF.

V usage is TRBV5-1 and J usage is TRBJ1-1; the D call from TCRdb, TRBD1, cannot be confirmed without DNA. The CDR3 sequence is 14 residues long. Germline V lookup: CDR1 SGHRS, CDR2 YFSETQ. The CDR3 here is CASSADRANTEAFF.

The V gene is TRBV27, the J gene TRBJ2-1; there is no DNA to check the TCRdb D call of TRBD2. The CDR3 is 15 amino acids. The germline V gene has CDR1 MNHEY and CDR2 SMNVEV (reference sequence). CDR3 region: CASTRAGGTYNEQFF.

J is TRBJ2-2 and V is TRBV7-7. There are 14 residues in the CDR3. Per germline, CDR1 SSHAT and CDR2 FNYEAQ (reference sequence). The CDR3 sequence is CASSWGANTGELFF.

The chain is built from TRBV29-1 and TRBJ2-1. The V gene's germline CDR1 is SQVTM and CDR2 ANQGSEA. The CDR3 consists of 12 residues. The CDR3 loop reads CSVDRQLNEQFF.

The chain joins TRBV6-5 to TRBJ1-6. Germline CDR1 and CDR2: MNHEY and SVGAGI. The CDR3 runs to 14 residues. The CDR3 sequence is CASSYRGSHSPLHF.

The chain uses TRBV20-1 and TRBJ2-1; TCRdb lists TRBD2, though no DNA is available to test this call. This CDR3 is 15 amino acids long. Looked up from germline, CDR1 is DFQATT and CDR2 is SNEGSKA (reference sequence). CDR3: CSAKRGTGYSNEQFF.